The rows below give T cell receptor beta chains drawn from one sample of a study of beta chain features in type 1 diabetes. Sequencing used immunoSEQ multiplex PCR; TCRdb keeps in-frame clones, though not all of them. The repertoire consists of a few hundred thousand clones, with roughly an eighth occurring once and the leading ten covering approximately 0.015%. Sequenced material: naive CD4+ T cells from blood. These receptors all come from a man between 18 and 35 years old in good health. The CDR3 runs from the conserved cysteine through the conserved F or W.

cdr3_aa	v_call	j_call
CASSFWPSTEAFF	TRBV28	TRBJ1-1
CASSLGLAGPSTDTQYF	TRBV7-2	TRBJ2-3
CATSRDTGPGANVLTF	TRBV15	TRBJ2-6
CASSVAGTASSGANVLTF	TRBV9	TRBJ2-6
CSAVRDSYNEQFF	TRBV29-1	TRBJ2-1
CASSSLAGTWDTQYF	TRBV5-6	TRBJ2-3
CATELAGWADPTDTQYF	TRBV7-9	TRBJ2-3
CASSAIRGEQYF	TRBV19	TRBJ2-7
CASSQEGTSGNEQFF	TRBV4-3	TRBJ2-1
CASNTEGGQLPWNEQFF	TRBV25-1	TRBJ2-1
CAWSRGIGQPQHF	TRBV30	TRBJ1-5
CATSRGTGGRYEQYF	TRBV15	TRBJ2-7
CASGQEGETQYF	TRBV10-3	TRBJ2-5
CASSLEAGGNTEAFF	TRBV7-3	TRBJ1-1
CAISGGGTGELFF	TRBV10-3	TRBJ2-2
CASSKRPYNEQFF	TRBV19	TRBJ2-1
CASRPPGGRETQYF	TRBV28	TRBJ2-5
CASSYTGGLSYEQYF	TRBV6-5	TRBJ2-7
CATSMDRSYQPQHF	TRBV15	TRBJ1-5